The 22 T cell receptor beta chains in this list originate from one sample, sequenced in a study of T cells after yellow fever vaccination (dated by TCRdb to about 2019). Library creation used 5' RACE. The reads were generated on an Illumina NovaSeq 6000. TCRdb reworked the public reads: Q25 trimming with fastp, MiXCR clone assembly, productive beta chains retained. Rows are combined by CDR3 protein, so each entry shows the most common genes and DNA. The sample table lists fewer than 450,000 distinct CDR3 sequences, almost 4% of them with a count of one. About 24% of the sample lies in the top ten. This sample's treatment or condition label indicates: live attenuated yellow fever vaccine strain. The sequencing here drew on PBMCs, taken 5 days after the yellow fever booster vaccination. These receptors all come from a man younger than 30 who received the YFV17D yellow fever vaccine.

This clonotype was found a few times. The rearrangement uses TRBV5-1 and TRBJ2-7, with TRBD1 matching 8 bases. V lost 0 bases to trimming and J lost 3 bases; unmatched junction nucleotides: 5. The CDR3 runs 15 residues. Germline-derived CDR1 and CDR2 are SGHRS and YFSETQ. DNA for the CDR3: TGCGCCAGCAGCTTGGACGGGACAGGAGACTACGAGCAGTACTTC. Protein: CASSLDGTGDYEQYF. Together with reference TRBV5-1 and TRBJ2-7, the CDR3 gives the full variable domain: KAGVTQTPRYLIKTRGQQVTLSCSPISGHRSVSWYQQTPGQGLQFLFEYFSETQRNKGNFPGRFSGRQFSNSRSEMNVSTLELGDSALYLCASSLDGTGDYEQYFGPGTRLTVT.

The chain combines TRBV7-2 with TRBJ1-4, with D possibly matching TRBD1 (6 bases). Germline assignment: CDR1 SGHTA and CDR2 FQGNSA. This CDR3 spans 15 amino acids. Trimming shortened V by 5 bases and J by 2 bases, and 12 bases separated the two germline ends. CDR3: CASSLDSGTNEKLFF. Here the CDR3 DNA reads TGTGCCAGCAGCCTGGACAGTGGGACTAATGAAAAACTGTTTTTT. Supplemented by reference TRBV7-2 and TRBJ1-4, the full variable domain reads GAGVSQSPSNKVTEKGKDVELRCDPISGHTALYWYRQSLGQGLEFLIYFQGNSAPDKSGLPSDRFSAERTGGSVSTLTIQRTQQEDSAVYLCASSLDSGTNEKLFFGSGTQLSVL.

This clonotype appeared a few times. J is TRBJ2-5 and V is TRBV28; D not resolved. V was trimmed by 3 bases and J by 1 base, leaving 9 bases between them. Germline CDR1 reads MDHEN; CDR2 reads SYDVKM. The CDR3 extends over 14 amino acids. In DNA, the CDR3 is TGTGCCAGCAGTTTCCCGCTTTCCCAAGAGACCCAGTACTTC. It yields the protein CASSFPLSQETQYF.

This sequence joins TRBV5-5 and TRBJ1-5; D possibly corresponds to TRBD1 (6 bases). V lost 3 bases and J lost 6, with 19 bases in between. CDR3 length: 16 residues. Germline loops: CDR1 SGHKS, CDR2 YYEKEE (reference sequence). The CDR3 bases are TGTGCCAGCAGCTGGGGGCCAGGAAGTGGGGGTCAGCCCCAGCATTTT. This translates into CASSWGPGSGGQPQHF.

This clonotype showed up many times. This rearrangement joins TRBV5-1 to TRBJ1-1; D possibly corresponds to TRBD1 (6 bases). The CDR3 length is 13 residues. The germline V gene encodes CDR1 SGHRS and CDR2 YFSETQ. Trimming cost V 8 bases and J 4 bases, with 15 bases left between them. The chain's CDR3 is CASGRGDGTEAFF. The CDR3 coding sequence is TGCGCCAGTGGCAGGGGCGATGGCACTGAAGCTTTCTTT.

There are a few counts of this clonotype. The chain couples TRBV5-1 to TRBJ2-3; the match to TRBD1 covers 9 bases. The trim removed 9 bases at V and 3 bases at J, leaving 8 bases unmatched. Germline CDR1 reads SGHRS; CDR2 reads YFSETQ. The CDR3 totals 14 residues. The CDR3 is CATTPGQGTDTQYF. CDR3 bases: TGCGCCACCACCCCGGGACAGGGTACAGATACGCAGTATTTT.

This clonotype was seen ten or more times. This rearrangement joins TRBV3-1 to TRBJ2-5; D might be TRBD1 or TRBD2, each matching 5 bases. The CDR3 loop spans 14 amino acids. Germline lookup yields CDR1 LGHDT and CDR2 YNNKEL (reference sequence). V dropped 6 bases and J dropped 3 bases, with 14 bases sitting between them. CDR3 sequence reads: CASSLGPSEETQYF. CDR3 sequence (DNA): TGTGCCAGCAGTCTGGGACCGTCGGAAGAGACCCAGTACTTC.

This clonotype was counted a few times. The chain uses TRBV7-2 and TRBJ2-5; no definite D call. The CDR3 extends over 14 amino acids. V was shortened by 2 bases and J by 1 base, with 8 bases between the two germline ends. Germline V gene data show CDR1 as SGHTA and CDR2 as FQGNSA. The chain's CDR3 is CASSLSRSQETQYF. The CDR3 nucleotides read TGTGCCAGCAGCTTAAGCCGGAGCCAAGAGACCCAGTACTTC.

A few counts support this clonotype. This sequence joins TRBV5-1 and TRBJ1-2, with D maybe TRBD1 (5 bases). The CDR3 loop spans 14 amino acids. The germline CDR1 and CDR2 sequences are SGHRS and YFSETQ. V was cut by 4 bases and J by 8 bases, with 18 bases left in between. CDR3 in amino acids: CASSPAATGGGYTF. The CDR3 DNA follows: TGCGCCAGCAGCCCTGCGGCAACAGGAGGGGGCTACACCTTC.

The chain links TRBV23-1 to TRBJ2-5; 7 bases are shared with TRBD1. TRBV23-1 is noted as an ORF with a role that remains uncertain. The CDR3 totals 15 residues. The V gene end was trimmed by 5 bases and the J gene end by 1 base; junction bases not matched to a gene: 7. The CDR3 DNA reads as TGCGCCAGCAGTTACGGACAGGCGTTCCAAGAGACCCAGTACTTC. It is translated as CASSYGQAFQETQYF.

This clonotype was detected many times. The chain recombines TRBV28 with TRBJ1-5, with a possible D match to TRBD1 (5 bases). The CDR3 has 14 amino acids. Germline V gene sequence: CDR1 MDHEN, CDR2 SYDVKM. The V end lost 11 bases, the J end lost 0 bases, and 14 bases lay between the germline ends. This chain's CDR3 is CASCGGGSNQPQHF. CDR3 sequence (DNA): TGTGCCTCCTGCGGGGGGGGTAGCAATCAGCCCCAGCATTTT.

This clonotype was seen many times. The chain recombines TRBV4-3 with TRBJ1-6; 7 bases are shared with TRBD1. CDR1 and CDR2 from the germline V gene are LGHNA and YSLEER. The CDR3 has 15 residues. The trim removed 3 bases at V and 7 bases at J, leaving 6 bases unmatched. The CDR3 nucleotides are TGCGCCAGCAGCCACCGGGGACAGACAAATTCACCCCTCCACTTT. Translating it yields CASSHRGQTNSPLHF.

This chain connects TRBV5-4 to TRBJ2-2, with D perhaps assigned TRBD1 or TRBD2 (5 bases each). V was pared by 4 bases and J by 6 bases, with 13 bases between. This CDR3 is built from 14 residues. CDR1 SGHNT and CDR2 YYREEE come from the germline V gene (reference sequence). The CDR3 loop is CASSRDGTAGELFF. The CDR3 DNA reads TGTGCCAGCAGCCGGGACGGGACGGCCGGGGAGCTGTTTTTT.

The chain links TRBV10-3 to TRBJ2-5; 8 positions match TRBD1. The CDR3 spans 14 residues. The trim removed 4 bases at V and 5 bases at J, leaving 6 bases unmatched. The V gene's germline CDR1 is ENHRY and CDR2 SYGVKD. The CDR3 sequence: CAISGDRGRETQYF. DNA for the CDR3: TGTGCCATCAGTGGTGACAGGGGACGGGAGACCCAGTACTTC.

This clonotype was seen at least ten times. The V and J genes are TRBV5-1 and TRBJ1-1; no definite D call. The CDR3 totals 12 residues. V gave up 0 bases and J gave up 8 bases, with 8 bases separating them. Germline V CDR1 and CDR2: SGHRS, YFSETQ. The CDR3 DNA reads TGCGCCAGCAGCTTGGTGGGCAACGAAGCTTTCTTT. This translates into CASSLVGNEAFF.

In this sample, this clonotype turned up a few times. The rearrangement links TRBV4-2 to TRBJ2-3; 12 nucleotides match TRBD2. The germline V gene encodes CDR1 LGHNA and CDR2 YNFKEQ. Losses at the gene ends were 5 bases for V and 2 bases for J; bases not matched to a gene: 5. The CDR3 totals 16 residues. This CDR3 is CASSYRLAGDTDTQYF. The DNA for the CDR3 is TGTGCCAGCAGCTATCGACTAGCGGGAGACACAGATACGCAGTATTTT.

This clonotype was observed many times. The chain has TRBV7-3 and TRBJ1-1, with D perhaps TRBD1 (5 bases). This CDR3 is 14 amino acids long. V lost 3 bases to trimming and J lost 4 bases, with 12 bases between them. The V gene's germline CDR1 is SGHTA and CDR2 FQGTGA. The CDR3 is CASSLRGYGTEAFF. DNA of the CDR3: TGTGCCAGCAGCTTGCGGGGGTATGGCACTGAAGCTTTCTTT.

The rearrangement uses TRBV5-1 and TRBJ1-1; D gene ambiguous. Trimming took off 1 base at V and 4 bases at J, with 11 bases between the two ends. Germline-derived CDR1 and CDR2 are SGHRS and YFSETQ. This CDR3 comprises 14 residues. CDR3 bases: TGCGCCAGCAGCTTGTGGTCTTTGGGCACTGAAGCTTTCTTT. Its translation is CASSLWSLGTEAFF.

This clonotype has a count of ten or more. The chain is built from TRBV7-2 and TRBJ2-5; 8 positions agree with TRBD2. The CDR3 contains 13 residues. V dropped 6 bases and J dropped 3; count of bases not matched to a gene: 3. Germline CDR1 reads SGHTA; CDR2 reads FQGNSA. This chain's CDR3 is CASRTSVEETQYF. CDR3 DNA sequence: TGTGCCAGCAGGACTAGCGTTGAAGAGACCCAGTACTTC.

This clonotype turned up a few times. The chain recombines TRBV9 with TRBJ1-5; 7 bases are a match to TRBD1. Germline loops: CDR1 SGDLS, CDR2 YYNGEE. The CDR3 totals 13 residues. V lost 3 bases to trimming and J lost 7 bases; unmatched junction nucleotides: 4. The CDR3 reads CASSAQGYQPQHF. As DNA, the CDR3 is TGTGCCAGCAGCGCACAGGGGTACCAGCCCCAGCATTTT. Full variable domain (remainder filled in from reference TRBV9 and TRBJ1-5): DSGVTQTPKHLITATGQRVTLRCSPRSGDLSVYWYQQSLDQGLQFLIQYYNGEERAKGNILERFSAQQFPDLHSELNLSSLELGDSALYFCASSAQGYQPQHFGDGTRLSIL.

The CDR3 region has the DNA TGTGCCACCAGCAGAGATGTGGGGCCCCAGCCCCAGCATTTT. Amino acids: CATSRDVGPQPQHF. This chain links TRBV15 with TRBJ1-5; maybe TRBD1 (5 bases). Per germline, CDR1 LNHNV and CDR2 YYDKDF (reference sequence). The ends were cut back, 0 bases at V and 7 bases at J, with 10 bases in the middle. The CDR3 runs 14 residues.

This clonotype was detected a few times. This chain uses TRBV5-1 with TRBJ1-1, with unresolved D. Germline V CDR1 and CDR2: SGHRS, YFSETQ. V dropped 4 bases and J dropped 3 bases, with 10 bases sitting between them. The CDR3 runs to 13 residues. CDR3 amino acids: CASSLWGDTEAFF. The CDR3 DNA reads TGCGCCAGCAGCCTCTGGGGAGACACTGAAGCTTTCTTT.